This passage covers 32 T cell receptor beta chains from one sample sequenced in a study of blood T cells in healthy people across ages. Sample-barcoded 5' priming and a J-beta primer mix drove a second PCR of roughly 6 to 12 cycles. From the 5' RACE reads, TCRdb called clonotypes with MiXCR, one entry per CDR3 protein. The sample records 950,000 to 1,200,000 distinct CDR3 sequences, 35% to 40% being singletons. What was sequenced was blood. These receptors all stem from a man aged 18 to 29 in good health.

The rearrangement joins TRBV29-1 to TRBJ2-5; D is possibly TRBD1 (6 bases). The CDR3 contains 13 residues. Germline values: CDR1 SQVTM, CDR2 ANQGSEA. V was cut by 6 bases and J by 3 bases, with 14 bases left in between. The CDR3 region is CSVTPRGEETQYF. The CDR3 DNA sequence: TGCAGCGTCACTCCCAGGGGTGAAGAGACCCAGTACTTC. Drawing the rest from reference TRBV29-1 and TRBJ2-5, the complete variable domain is SAVISQKPSRDICQRGTSLTIQCQVDSQVTMMFWYRQQPGQSLTLIATANQGSEATYESGFVIDKFPISRPNLTFSTLTVSNMSPEDSSIYLCSVTPRGEETQYFGPGTRLLVL.

This clonotype was detected only a few times. This chain connects TRBV4-2 to TRBJ1-5; D unclear. V lost 0 bases and J lost 7, with 13 bases in between. This CDR3 contains 15 residues. Germline V CDR1 and CDR2: LGHNA, YNFKEQ. CDR3 region: CASSQEPGDRQPQHF. Here the CDR3 DNA reads TGTGCCAGCAGCCAAGAGCCAGGAGATAGGCAGCCCCAGCATTTT.

V is TRBV2 and J is TRBJ2-5; no firm D call. The germline V and J ends were trimmed by 1 base and 2 bases, with 8 bases remaining between them. The CDR3 has 14 residues. Germline CDR1 and CDR2: SNHLY and FYNNEI. The chain's CDR3 is CASSEGLGQETQYF. The CDR3 DNA reads as TGTGCCAGCAGTGAAGGACTGGGGCAAGAGACCCAGTACTTC.

The chain combines TRBV7-3 with TRBJ2-2; D perhaps matches TRBD1 (6 bases). The CDR3 totals 16 residues. Germline CDR1 and CDR2: SGHTA and FQGTGA. The V and J ends lost 1 base and 1 base respectively, with 10 bases between them. The CDR3 sequence: CASSLNARGNTGELFF. The CDR3 nucleotides are TGTGCCAGCAGCTTAAATGCCAGGGGGAACACCGGGGAGCTGTTTTTT.

In nucleotides, the CDR3 is TGTGCCATCTGGAGACAGGGTTTAGATAACTATGGCTACACCTTC. This sequence encodes CAIWRQGLDNYGYTF. The V gene is TRBV10-3, the J gene TRBJ1-2; 7 bases match TRBD1. After removal of 8 bases from V and 1 base from J, the junction contained 10 bases not matched to a gene. Germline-derived CDR1 and CDR2 are ENHRY and SYGVKD. The CDR3 runs to 15 residues.

The rearrangement uses TRBV5-1 and TRBJ2-3; TRBD1 or TRBD2 may be the D gene (6 bases each). Germline V gene lookup returns CDR1 SGHRS and CDR2 YFSETQ. Trimming pared 0 bases from V and 5 bases from J, leaving 13 bases between. This CDR3 comprises 15 residues. CDR3 residues: CASSLASEGGDTQYF. CDR3 DNA: TGCGCCAGCAGCTTGGCCTCTGAGGGGGGAGATACGCAGTATTTT.

V is TRBV6-2 or TRBV6-3 and J is TRBJ1-5; TRBD1 might be the D (5 bases). V lost 6 bases and J 5 bases, leaving 14 bases between the germline ends. The CDR3 is made up of 14 amino acids. Germline CDR1 reads MNHEY; CDR2 reads SVGEGT. CDR3 DNA sequence: TGTGCCAGCAGATGGACAAGGGGTGATCAGCCCCAGCATTTT. This encodes CASRWTRGDQPQHF.

This clonotype was seen only a few times. This rearrangement joins TRBV5-1 to TRBJ2-5; D call uncertain. Per germline, CDR1 SGHRS and CDR2 YFSETQ. Trimming pared 4 bases from V and 2 bases from J, leaving 18 bases between. The CDR3 loop spans 16 amino acids. This CDR3 reads CASSLAFGSEQETQYF. The CDR3 bases are TGCGCCAGCAGCCTGGCTTTTGGGTCAGAACAAGAGACCCAGTACTTC.

This clonotype was counted only a few times. This rearrangement joins TRBV4-1 to TRBJ2-2; D is unresolved. The V and J ends lost 2 bases and 4 bases respectively, with 17 bases between them. Per the germline V gene, CDR1 is MGHRA and CDR2 is YSYEKL. There are 17 residues in the CDR3. CDR3 bases: TGCGCCAGCAGCCAAATCTCCAACCCCGAAGTCACCGGGGAGCTGTTTTTT. Its protein product is CASSQISNPEVTGELFF.

The chain carries TRBV3-1 and TRBJ1-3; D is unclear. The germline V gene has CDR1 LGHDT and CDR2 YNNKEL (reference sequence). The CDR3 consists of 14 residues. Trimming left V 3 bases short and J 0 bases short, with 6 bases between. Here the CDR3 reads CASSHTASGNTIYF. CDR3 nucleotide sequence: TGTGCCAGCAGCCACACAGCCTCTGGAAACACCATATATTTT.

This clonotype has at least ten counts. This chain uses TRBV7-9 with TRBJ1-2; no firm D call. V was trimmed by 3 bases and J by 7 bases, leaving 9 bases between them. Germline V gene sequence: CDR1 SEHNR, CDR2 FQNEAQ (reference sequence). CDR3 length equals 12 residues. This CDR3 is CASSLGDSGYTF. The CDR3 DNA reads as TGTGCCAGCAGCTTGGGAGATAGTGGCTACACCTTC.

This chain connects TRBV2 to TRBJ1-3; no clear D. Germline CDR1 reads SNHLY; CDR2 reads FYNNEI. The CDR3 has 15 amino acids. V was cut by 1 base and J by 9 bases, with 16 bases left in between. CDR3 sequence (DNA): TGTGCCAGCAGTGAAGGCCCGTCGTTGAGTATCACCATATATTTT. Encoded protein: CASSEGPSLSITIYF.

The chain is built from TRBV6-6 and TRBJ1-1; no clear D. CDR3 length equals 15 residues. CDR1 and CDR2 (germline): MNHNY, SVGAGI (reference sequence). V lost 9 bases and J 2 bases, leaving 19 bases between the germline ends. CDR3 amino acids: CASSPSVLSNTEAFF. The CDR3 nucleotides read TGTGCCAGTAGTCCCTCGGTTTTGAGTAACACTGAAGCTTTCTTT.

This clonotype has a handful of counts. This chain uses TRBV4-1 with TRBJ1-2; possibly TRBD1 for D (5 bases). CDR1 and CDR2 from the germline V gene are MGHRA and YSYEKL. The CDR3 extends over 15 amino acids. The ends were cut back, 0 bases at V and 8 bases at J, with 16 bases in the middle. The DNA of the CDR3 is TGCGCCAGCAGCCAAGAACGAGGGACCCACGGAGGCTACACCTTC. Protein sequence: CASSQERGTHGGYTF.

There are a few counts of this clonotype. The V gene is TRBV6-5, the J gene TRBJ2-7; the D is unclear. V was clipped by 0 bases and J by 1 base, with 10 bases between them. The germline V gene has CDR1 MNHEY and CDR2 SVGAGI. The CDR3 has 15 amino acids. The CDR3: CASSYSSGNSYEQYF. The DNA of the CDR3 is TGTGCCAGCAGTTACTCGTCCGGAAATTCCTACGAGCAGTACTTC.

This sequence joins TRBV7-2 and TRBJ2-1; 9 bases agree with TRBD1. The J segment lost 6 bases and the V segment lost 5 bases, leaving 5 bases of the junction unmatched. The CDR3 runs to 14 residues. Per germline, CDR1 SGHTA and CDR2 FQGNSA. The CDR3: CASSVGDRANEQFF. The CDR3, as DNA: TGTGCCAGCAGCGTAGGGGACAGGGCCAATGAGCAGTTCTTC. Supplemented by reference TRBV7-2 and TRBJ2-1, the full variable domain reads GAGVSQSPSNKVTEKGKDVELRCDPISGHTALYWYRQSLGQGLEFLIYFQGNSAPDKSGLPSDRFSAERTGGSVSTLTIQRTQQEDSAVYLCASSVGDRANEQFFGPGTRLTVL.

The rearrangement uses TRBV20-1 and TRBJ1-1; D unresolved. Trimming pared 6 bases from V and 1 base from J, leaving 24 bases between. Germline V CDR1 and CDR2: DFQATT, SNEGSKA (reference sequence). The CDR3 is 17 residues long. The CDR3 nucleotides read TGCAGTGCCCCACTCAAGGAGGTAGGAACTACGAACACTGAAGCTTTCTTT. The encoded protein is CSAPLKEVGTTNTEAFF.

This chain links TRBV16 with TRBJ1-2; D perhaps matches TRBD1 (5 bases). The V gene's germline CDR1 is KGHSY and CDR2 FQNENV. This CDR3 contains 16 residues. V lost 2 bases, J lost 3 bases, and 16 bases lay in between. DNA of the CDR3: TGTGCCAGCAGCCAACCTAACCGGGACGGGGACTATGGCTACACCTTC. This translates into CASSQPNRDGDYGYTF.

A single count supports this clonotype. The CDR3 loop reads CASSLQGVGSDTQYF. The CDR3 region has the DNA TGTGCCAGCAGTTTACAAGGGGTTGGATCGGATACGCAGTATTTT. The chain joins TRBV12-3 or TRBV12-4 to TRBJ2-3, with D maybe TRBD1 (5 bases). CDR3 size: 15 residues. With 2 bases removed from V and 6 bases from J, the gap between germline ends came to 15 bases.

This clonotype was recorded a few times. The V and J genes are TRBV15 and TRBJ2-7, with 7 bases matching TRBD1. The length of the CDR3 is 15 residues. The V gene end was trimmed by 0 bases and the J gene end by 2 bases; junction bases not matched to a gene: 4. Per germline, CDR1 LNHNV and CDR2 YYDKDF (reference sequence). In DNA form, the CDR3 reads TGTGCCACCAGCAGAGATCAGGGGGTTACCTACGAGCAGTACTTC. Amino acid sequence: CATSRDQGVTYEQYF.

This clonotype has a handful of counts. The chain links TRBV7-9 to TRBJ2-3; TRBD2 agrees at 7 bases. J was trimmed by 2 bases and V by 5 bases; bases with no gene match: 7. Germline V CDR1 and CDR2: SEHNR, FQNEAQ (reference sequence). The CDR3 sequence is 15 residues long. The CDR3 DNA is TGTGCCAGCAGCCCCGGCGGGGGTCTCACAGATACGCAGTATTTT. Residues: CASSPGGGLTDTQYF.

The rearrangement joins TRBV5-6 to TRBJ1-2, with D maybe TRBD1 (6 bases). Trimming removed 0 bases from V and 3 bases from J, with 9 bases in between. The germline V gene has CDR1 SGHDT and CDR2 YYEEEE. The CDR3 extends over 14 amino acids. The CDR3 DNA reads TGTGCCAGCAGCTTGGGGGGACACCACTATGGCTACACCTTC. Protein sequence: CASSLGGHHYGYTF.

V gene TRBV12-3 or TRBV12-4 combines with J gene TRBJ2-3, with D uncertain. Trimming took 6 bases from V and 4 from J, leaving 11 bases between them. The CDR3 runs 13 residues. CDR3 residues: CASRGFDPDTQYF. The DNA for the CDR3 is TGTGCCAGCAGGGGGTTTGATCCAGATACGCAGTATTTT.

The chain recombines TRBV6-5 with TRBJ2-1; no reliable D call. V lost 5 bases to trimming and J lost 4 bases, with 15 bases between them. Germline CDR1 MNHEY, CDR2 SVGAGI. The CDR3 has 15 residues. This chain's CDR3 is CASSHDFQQYNEQFF. CDR3 DNA: TGTGCCAGCAGTCATGACTTCCAGCAATACAATGAGCAGTTCTTC.

This clonotype was seen many times. The chain recombines TRBV12-3 or TRBV12-4 with TRBJ2-1; TRBD1 agrees at 8 bases. V trimming: 2 bases; J trimming: 7 bases; junction bases outside the gene matches: 4. The CDR3 is 14 residues long. As DNA, the CDR3 is TGTGCCAGCAGTTTACAGGGGGCAAGGAATGAGCAGTTCTTC. Translation gives CASSLQGARNEQFF.

Regarding this clonotype: This sequence may be a read error, since a much larger clone differs from it by one base. V gene TRBV6-2 or TRBV6-3 combines with J gene TRBJ1-1; no reliable D call. V lost 2 bases and J lost 4, with 5 bases in between. Germline lookup yields CDR1 MNHEY and CDR2 SVGEGT. The CDR3 is 12 residues long. In nucleotides, the CDR3 is TGTGCCAGCAGTTACCCCAGCACTGAAGCTTTCTTT. Translation: CASSYPSTEAFF.

CDR3 sequence reads: CASSLSTSSVAYEQYF. The CDR3 nucleotides read TGTGCCAGCAGCCTATCGACTAGCTCCGTGGCCTACGAGCAGTACTTC. V and J are TRBV3-1 and TRBJ2-7; 7 bases are a match to TRBD2. The junction had 11 bases not matched to a gene; V was cut back by 4 bases and J by 2 bases. Germline V gene lookup returns CDR1 LGHDT and CDR2 YNNKEL (reference sequence). The CDR3 has 16 amino acids.

Only a few counts were recorded for this clonotype. The gene calls are TRBV6-1 and TRBJ2-7; D might be TRBD1 (5 bases). The CDR3 contains 12 residues. V was pared by 4 bases and J by 3 bases, with 7 bases between. Germline-derived CDR1 and CDR2 are MNHNS and SASEGT. This CDR3 is CASSVRDYEQYF. The CDR3 region has the DNA TGTGCCAGCAGTGTCAGGGACTACGAGCAGTACTTC.

The rearrangement joins TRBV12-3 or TRBV12-4 to TRBJ2-4, with 7 bases identical to TRBD2. V shed 7 bases and J 1 base; nucleotides not matched to a gene: 22. The CDR3 covers 20 residues. The CDR3 nucleotides read TGTGCCAGCAACGAGGAAACTGGACTAGGTGGGAGCGGGGCCAAAAACATTCAGTACTTC. This translates into CASNEETGLGGSGAKNIQYF.

This clonotype was observed a handful of times. The chain is built from TRBV7-9 and TRBJ1-4; D is ambiguous. Germline V gene sequence: CDR1 SEHNR, CDR2 FQNEAQ (reference sequence). Trimming pared 1 base from V and 0 bases from J, leaving 12 bases between. This CDR3 contains 17 residues. The DNA for the CDR3 is TGTGCCAGCAGCTTAGACAGAGCCCTTGCAACTAATGAAAAACTGTTTTTT. Translation gives CASSLDRALATNEKLFF.

The V call is TRBV6-5, the J call TRBJ2-3; 7 bases match TRBD1. Germline V gene data show CDR1 as MNHEY and CDR2 as SVGAGI. The CDR3 runs 15 residues. With V trimmed by 0 bases and J by 7 bases, 7 bases remained unmatched. The CDR3 protein is CASSYSPGGHNTQYF. CDR3 bases: TGTGCCAGCAGTTACTCCCCAGGGGGACATAATACGCAGTATTTT.

The chain couples TRBV28 to TRBJ2-5; TRBD2 aligns across 10 bases. The better agreement between TRBJ2-7 and the DNA end casts doubt on the J call. From germline, CDR1 is MDHEN and CDR2 SYDVKM. CDR3 length: 17 residues. The CDR3 DNA reads as TGTGCCAGCAGTCCGATGGATTGGGCCGGGACTAGCGACGAGCAGTACTTC. Its protein is CASSPMDWAGTSDEQYF.